This entry is about one T cell receptor beta chain. Antigen specificity is unknown. These data belong to a study of blood T cells in healthy people across ages. Whole-study findings and limits: Older age coincided with a roughly linear decline in TCR beta diversity per million T cells.

Alongside a J-beta primer mix, a sample-barcoded 5' primer served in a second PCR lasting about 7 to 11 cycles. All samples yielded 3 million or more CDR3-containing paired-end reads. TCRdb ran MiXCR on the 5' RACE reads and lists one entry per CDR3 protein. The sample records about 580,000 distinct CDR3 sequences, 47% being singletons. The CDR3 loop spans 15 amino acids. V lost 4 bases and J 1 base, leaving 14 bases between the germline ends. CDR1 and CDR2 (germline): LGHDT, YNNKEL (reference sequence). The rearrangement joins TRBV3-1 to TRBJ2-7; TRBD2 is a possible D gene (5 bases). The sequence derives from a man older than 75 in good health. The specimen was blood. DNA for the CDR3: TGTGCCAGCAGCCCTGTGGGGAGAGGATCCTACGAGCAGTACTTC. Translating it yields CASSPVGRGSYEQYF.